Listed below are T cell receptor beta chains from one sample, sequenced in a study of blood T cell repertoires in COVID-19. The protocol was immunoSEQ multiplex PCR, while the TCRdb copy is restricted to in-frame clones and leaves out a portion. The sample holds roughly 220,000 clones; 86% are singletons and the top ten take about 2%. The sample taken for sequencing was peripheral blood. The receptors come from a man aged 30 to 39 who had recovered from COVID-19. Both conserved end residues are part of each CDR3. D genes are given only for firm matches. Where a row states a size, it is once, few, many or the class of an expanded clone; other rows omit it.

clone_size: -
v_call: TRBV9
j_call: TRBJ1-2
cdr3_length: 18
d_call: -
cdr3_nt: TGTGCCAGCAGCGAAGGGCCTTCCGGGACAACAACGACTTATGGCTACACCTTC
cdr3_aa: CASSEGPSGTTTTYGYTF

clone_size: once
v_call: TRBV30
j_call: TRBJ1-5
cdr3_length: 13
d_call: -
cdr3_nt: TGTGCCTGGAGTGGACAGCCGAATCAGCCCCAGCATTTT
cdr3_aa: CAWSGQPNQPQHF

clone_size: -
v_call: TRBV5-1
j_call: TRBJ1-6
cdr3_length: 16
d_call: -
cdr3_nt: TGCGCCAGCAGCCTCCGGGCTATGCAGGGGTTTGAGGCCCTCCACTTT
cdr3_aa: CASSLRAMQGFEALHF

clone_size: -
v_call: TRBV19
j_call: TRBJ1-2
cdr3_length: 15
d_call: TRBD1
cdr3_nt: TGTGCCAGTAGTCTGACAGGGGCGACCGTCTATGGCTACACCTTC
cdr3_aa: CASSLTGATVYGYTF

clone_size: -
v_call: TRBV4-1
j_call: TRBJ2-3
cdr3_length: 17
d_call: TRBD2
cdr3_nt: TGCGCCAGCAGCCACCCCAGGGCTAGCGGGGCCCCAGATACGCAGTATTTT
cdr3_aa: CASSHPRASGAPDTQYF

clone_size: -
v_call: TRBV19
j_call: TRBJ2-7
cdr3_length: 12
d_call: -
cdr3_nt: TGTGCCAGTAGTACCGGCGGGTACGAGCAGTACTTC
cdr3_aa: CASSTGGYEQYF

clone_size: -
v_call: TRBV14
j_call: TRBJ1-2
cdr3_length: 14
d_call: TRBD1
cdr3_nt: TGTGCCAGCAGCCGCTTTGAGACAGGGGATGGCTACACCTTC
cdr3_aa: CASSRFETGDGYTF

clone_size: -
v_call: TRBV4-1
j_call: TRBJ2-7
cdr3_length: 14
d_call: -
cdr3_nt: TGCGCCAGCAGCCAAGATCAAGGAGGGTCGGGGCAGTACTTC
cdr3_aa: CASSQDQGGSGQYF

clone_size: -
v_call: TRBV28
j_call: TRBJ2-7
cdr3_length: 17
d_call: -
cdr3_nt: TGTGCCAGCAGTAAACAGATCGAGACCAGGGGTGACCACGAGCAGTACTTC
cdr3_aa: CASSKQIETRGDHEQYF

clone_size: -
v_call: TRBV3-1/TRBV3-2
j_call: TRBJ1-5
cdr3_length: 15
d_call: TRBD1
cdr3_nt: TGTGCCAGCAGCCAGGACCTTCAGGGGGGCAGGCCCCAGCATTTT
cdr3_aa: CASSQDLQGGRPQHF

clone_size: -
v_call: TRBV9
j_call: TRBJ1-6
cdr3_length: 15
d_call: -
cdr3_nt: TGTGCCAGCAGCGTAGCTGGGCGTAGAGATTCACCCCTCCACTTT
cdr3_aa: CASSVAGRRDSPLHF

clone_size: once
v_call: TRBV24-1
j_call: TRBJ2-2
cdr3_length: 15
d_call: -
cdr3_nt: TGTGCCACCAGTGGTTTCGGACAGAACACCGGGGAGCTGTTTTTT
cdr3_aa: CATSGFGQNTGELFF

clone_size: once
v_call: TRBV27
j_call: TRBJ1-6
cdr3_length: 13
d_call: TRBD1
cdr3_nt: TGTGCCAGCAGTTTCGGGACAGGGGGGACCCTCCACTTT
cdr3_aa: CASSFGTGGTLHF

clone_size: -
v_call: TRBV11-2
j_call: TRBJ1-1
cdr3_length: 15
d_call: -
cdr3_nt: TGTGCCAGCAGCTTAGAATGGATTAGGGGCACTGAAGCTTTCTTT
cdr3_aa: CASSLEWIRGTEAFF

clone_size: -
v_call: TRBV27
j_call: TRBJ1-1
cdr3_length: 14
d_call: -
cdr3_nt: TGTGCCAGCAGTTTAATTTCCCCAAACACTGAAGCTTTCTTT
cdr3_aa: CASSLISPNTEAFF

clone_size: -
v_call: TRBV4-3
j_call: TRBJ2-7
cdr3_length: 15
d_call: TRBD1
cdr3_nt: TGCGCCAGCAGCCAAGGGGACAGGGGTATGAACGAGCAGTACTTC
cdr3_aa: CASSQGDRGMNEQYF

clone_size: -
v_call: TRBV5-4
j_call: TRBJ2-5
cdr3_length: 14
d_call: -
cdr3_nt: TGTGCCAGCAGCTTGGGACAGCAACAAGAGACCCAGTACTTC
cdr3_aa: CASSLGQQQETQYF

clone_size: -
v_call: TRBV25-1
j_call: TRBJ2-7
cdr3_length: 16
d_call: TRBD2
cdr3_nt: TGTGCCAGCAGTGAAACCGTCGCGGGGGGGACCTACGAGCAGTACTTC
cdr3_aa: CASSETVAGGTYEQYF

clone_size: -
v_call: TRBV18
j_call: TRBJ1-2
cdr3_length: 14
d_call: -
cdr3_nt: TGTGCCAGCTCACCGGTCACAGGGTCAGATGGCTACACCTTC
cdr3_aa: CASSPVTGSDGYTF

clone_size: -
v_call: TRBV5-4
j_call: TRBJ2-3
cdr3_length: 19
d_call: TRBD2
cdr3_nt: TGTGCCAGCAGCTTGGAGGGGAAAGCGGGGGGGCGAAGCACAGATACGCAGTATTTT
cdr3_aa: CASSLEGKAGGRSTDTQYF

clone_size: -
v_call: TRBV12-3/TRBV12-4
j_call: TRBJ1-1
cdr3_length: 13
d_call: -
cdr3_nt: TGTGCCAGCAGTTTGGGGGGAGGATCGCGAGCTTTCTTT
cdr3_aa: CASSLGGGSRAFF

clone_size: -
v_call: TRBV4-3
j_call: TRBJ1-4
cdr3_length: 15
d_call: -
cdr3_nt: TGCGCCAGCAGCCCCACCCTAACGAGATACGAAAAACTGTTTTTT
cdr3_aa: CASSPTLTRYEKLFF

clone_size: few
v_call: TRBV7-8
j_call: TRBJ2-1
cdr3_length: 16
d_call: TRBD2
cdr3_nt: TGTGCCAGCAGCTTAGGGGGACTAGCGGGGAGGGGTGAGCAGTTCTTC
cdr3_aa: CASSLGGLAGRGEQFF

clone_size: -
v_call: TRBV14
j_call: TRBJ2-2
cdr3_length: 18
d_call: -
cdr3_nt: TGTGCCAGCAGCCAAGTATTCCAGGGTTTCCGAGAAACCGGGGAGCTGTTTTTT
cdr3_aa: CASSQVFQGFRETGELFF

clone_size: -
v_call: TRBV9
j_call: TRBJ2-1
cdr3_length: 15
d_call: TRBD2
cdr3_nt: TGTGCCAGCAGCCTTACCTCACGGGGGGATAATGAGCAGTTCTTC
cdr3_aa: CASSLTSRGDNEQFF

clone_size: -
v_call: TRBV5-1
j_call: TRBJ1-1
cdr3_length: 14
d_call: -
cdr3_nt: TGCGCCAGCAGCTTAAATGCCGGGAACACTGAAGCTTTCTTT
cdr3_aa: CASSLNAGNTEAFF

clone_size: -
v_call: TRBV7-8
j_call: TRBJ2-3
cdr3_length: 18
d_call: TRBD2
cdr3_nt: TGTGCCAGCAGCCCTTTGGACCTAGCGGGGCCTAGCACAGATACGCAGTATTTT
cdr3_aa: CASSPLDLAGPSTDTQYF

clone_size: -
v_call: TRBV19
j_call: TRBJ1-2
cdr3_length: 15
d_call: TRBD1
cdr3_nt: TGTGCCAGTATTGCGGCGGACAGGGGAGTCTATGGCTACACCTTC
cdr3_aa: CASIAADRGVYGYTF

clone_size: -
v_call: TRBV13
j_call: TRBJ2-3
cdr3_length: 14
d_call: -
cdr3_nt: TGTGCCAGCAGCCCCGGGGTTAGCACAGATACGCAGTATTTT
cdr3_aa: CASSPGVSTDTQYF

clone_size: -
v_call: TRBV7-6
j_call: TRBJ1-5
cdr3_length: 16
d_call: -
cdr3_nt: TGTGCCAGCAGCTTAGAGGCCGGGACAAGGAATCAGCCCCAGCATTTT
cdr3_aa: CASSLEAGTRNQPQHF

clone_size: -
v_call: TRBV6-5
j_call: TRBJ1-5
cdr3_length: 14
d_call: -
cdr3_nt: TGTGCCAGCAGTTACAGGGGGTCCGATCAGCCCCAGCATTTT
cdr3_aa: CASSYRGSDQPQHF

clone_size: -
v_call: TRBV11-3
j_call: TRBJ1-3
cdr3_length: 13
d_call: -
cdr3_nt: TGTGCCAGCAGCCCTATGAGTGGAAACACCATATATTTT
cdr3_aa: CASSPMSGNTIYF

clone_size: once
v_call: TRBV15
j_call: TRBJ2-3
cdr3_length: 15
d_call: -
cdr3_nt: TGTGCCACCAGCACCAGGACTACTACCGCAGATACGCAGTATTTT
cdr3_aa: CATSTRTTTADTQYF

clone_size: -
v_call: TRBV24-1
j_call: TRBJ2-7
cdr3_length: 12
d_call: -
cdr3_nt: TGTGCCACCGCACCAGGGGACAACGAGCAGTACTTC
cdr3_aa: CATAPGDNEQYF

clone_size: -
v_call: TRBV7-2
j_call: TRBJ2-6
cdr3_length: 19
d_call: -
cdr3_nt: TGTGCCAGCAGCTTAGGTATGGTCGCCGACTTTTCTGGGGCCAACGTCCTGACTTTC
cdr3_aa: CASSLGMVADFSGANVLTF

clone_size: -
v_call: TRBV20-1
j_call: TRBJ1-1
cdr3_length: 11
d_call: -
cdr3_nt: TGCAGTGCTCTGGCTAGGACTGAAGCTTTCTTT
cdr3_aa: CSALARTEAFF

clone_size: -
v_call: TRBV10-3
j_call: TRBJ2-7
cdr3_length: 17
d_call: TRBD2
cdr3_nt: TGTGCCATCAGTGAGTCGGGGACTAGCGGTAGCACCTACGAGCAGTACTTC
cdr3_aa: CAISESGTSGSTYEQYF

clone_size: -
v_call: TRBV6-5
j_call: TRBJ1-6
cdr3_length: 14
d_call: TRBD1
cdr3_nt: TGTGCCAGCAGTATTACAGGGGGCACATCACCCCTCCACTTT
cdr3_aa: CASSITGGTSPLHF

clone_size: -
v_call: TRBV5-1
j_call: TRBJ2-3
cdr3_length: 14
d_call: -
cdr3_nt: TGCGCCAGCAGCTTGGTCCCGAGCACAGATACGCAGTATTTT
cdr3_aa: CASSLVPSTDTQYF

clone_size: -
v_call: TRBV6-5
j_call: TRBJ1-2
cdr3_length: 15
d_call: TRBD1
cdr3_nt: TGTGCCAGCAGGCCGACAGGGGCCCTTAACTATGGCTACACCTTC
cdr3_aa: CASRPTGALNYGYTF

clone_size: -
v_call: TRBV15
j_call: TRBJ2-3
cdr3_length: 15
d_call: TRBD1
cdr3_nt: TGTGCCACCGTCAAAGGACAGGGCGGAACAGATACGCAGTATTTT
cdr3_aa: CATVKGQGGTDTQYF

clone_size: -
v_call: TRBV19
j_call: TRBJ1-1
cdr3_length: 15
d_call: TRBD1
cdr3_nt: TGTGCCAGTAGTATCGGTACAGGGGCAGACACTGAAGCTTTCTTT
cdr3_aa: CASSIGTGADTEAFF

clone_size: -
v_call: TRBV6-5
j_call: TRBJ2-7
cdr3_length: 15
d_call: -
cdr3_nt: TGTGCCAGCTCCCACCGGGAAGAGGGAGGCTACGAGCAGTACTTC
cdr3_aa: CASSHREEGGYEQYF

clone_size: once
v_call: TRBV6-4
j_call: TRBJ2-5
cdr3_length: 15
d_call: -
cdr3_nt: TGTGCCAGCAGTGACTCCGGTGCGACATTAGAGACCCAGTACTTC
cdr3_aa: CASSDSGATLETQYF

clone_size: -
v_call: TRBV5-4
j_call: TRBJ1-5
cdr3_length: 15
d_call: -
cdr3_nt: TGTGCCAGCAGCTTGTGGGGCTCAAACTATCAGCCCCAGCATTTT
cdr3_aa: CASSLWGSNYQPQHF

clone_size: -
v_call: TRBV5-1
j_call: TRBJ1-1
cdr3_length: 16
d_call: TRBD1
cdr3_nt: TGCGCCAGCAGGGTCTGGGACAGGGGGTCGGACACTGAAGCTTTCTTT
cdr3_aa: CASRVWDRGSDTEAFF

clone_size: few
v_call: TRBV7-6
j_call: TRBJ1-1
cdr3_length: 14
d_call: -
cdr3_nt: TGTGCCAGCAGCTTAGTTCAGGGTGCCACTGAAGCTTTCTTT
cdr3_aa: CASSLVQGATEAFF

clone_size: -
v_call: TRBV3-1/TRBV3-2
j_call: TRBJ1-4
cdr3_length: 15
d_call: -
cdr3_nt: TGTGCCAGCAGCCTCAGGGACGTCGGGGGTCAAAAACTGTTTTTT
cdr3_aa: CASSLRDVGGQKLFF

clone_size: -
v_call: TRBV11-3
j_call: TRBJ1-1
cdr3_length: 12
d_call: -
cdr3_nt: TGTGCCAGCAGCTCAACAGGGCAAACAGCTTTCTTT
cdr3_aa: CASSSTGQTAFF

clone_size: -
v_call: TRBV6-5
j_call: TRBJ1-5
cdr3_length: 13
d_call: -
cdr3_nt: TGTGCCAGCAGTTACGGGCAGCAGTTTTCCCAGCATTTT
cdr3_aa: CASSYGQQFSQHF

clone_size: -
v_call: TRBV10-1
j_call: TRBJ2-1
cdr3_length: 15
d_call: TRBD1
cdr3_nt: TGCGCCAGCAGTGTCAACGGACAGGGGGCCGATGAGCAGTTCTTC
cdr3_aa: CASSVNGQGADEQFF

clone_size: -
v_call: TRBV6-2/TRBV6-3
j_call: TRBJ1-5
cdr3_length: 13
d_call: -
cdr3_nt: TGTGCCAGCAGTTATTCCCGTATGCAGCCCCAGCATTTT
cdr3_aa: CASSYSRMQPQHF

clone_size: -
v_call: TRBV13
j_call: TRBJ1-2
cdr3_length: 13
d_call: -
cdr3_nt: TGTGCCAGCAGCCCCCGACAGAACCATGGCTACACCTTC
cdr3_aa: CASSPRQNHGYTF

clone_size: few
v_call: TRBV7-8
j_call: TRBJ1-6
cdr3_length: 16
d_call: TRBD1
cdr3_nt: TGTGCCAGCAGCGTCGACCGGGACAGCTATAATTCACCCCTCCACTTT
cdr3_aa: CASSVDRDSYNSPLHF

clone_size: -
v_call: TRBV7-8
j_call: TRBJ2-1
cdr3_length: 14
d_call: TRBD1
cdr3_nt: TGTGCCAGCAGCACCACCAGGGGCCGGGACAGCGAGTTCTTC
cdr3_aa: CASSTTRGRDSEFF